This passage covers 17 T cell receptor beta chains from one sample sequenced in a study of T cells in Graves' hyperthyroidism and ophthalmopathy. TCR beta CDR3 sequences were amplified from RNA transcripts. A set of HTBI primers served as the primers for a first-round RT-PCR of the TCR CDR3. TCRdb re-derived calls from the multiplex PCR reads in MiXCR, one entry per CDR3 protein. The table shows 190,000 or so distinct CDR3 sequences, with around 20% occurring only once. The material sequenced was blood. Receptors were obtained from a middle-aged man with Graves' hyperthyroidism.

In its sample, this clonotype was seen a few times. This chain connects TRBV4-2 to TRBJ1-5; D is possibly TRBD1 (6 bases). The CDR3 contains 15 residues. Trimming stripped 4 bases from V and 4 bases from J, with 14 bases between. The V gene's germline CDR1 is LGHNA and CDR2 YNFKEQ. The CDR3 DNA reads as TGTGCCAGCAGCCCTGGACACCAGGGGAATCAGCCCCAGCATTTT. Its protein product is CASSPGHQGNQPQHF.

This clonotype was found many times. The rearrangement joins TRBV30 to TRBJ1-6; D call uncertain. V lost 2 bases and J 3 bases, leaving 5 bases between the germline ends. This CDR3 comprises 13 residues. The germline V gene has CDR1 GTSNPN and CDR2 SVGIG (reference sequence). The CDR3 DNA is TGTGCCTGGAGTAGGCTCTATAATTCACCCCTCCACTTT. The encoded protein is CAWSRLYNSPLHF.

The chain recombines TRBV7-3 with TRBJ2-5; 8 nucleotides align to TRBD1. The ends lost 3 bases at V and 5 bases at J; junction bases unmatched: 11. Germline V gives CDR1 SGHTA, CDR2 FQGTGA. The CDR3 runs 16 residues. The CDR3 nucleotides read TGTGCCAGCAGCTTGGCATCCGGGACAGGCGGGGAGACCCAGTACTTC. Translation: CASSLASGTGGETQYF.

This clonotype appeared many times. This chain uses TRBV7-3 with TRBJ2-1; D remains ambiguous. Germline CDR1 SGHTA, CDR2 FQGTGA. V lost 0 bases and J lost 0, with 9 bases in between. CDR3 length: 16 amino acids. As DNA, the CDR3 is TGTGCCAGCAGCTTAACAGGTGGCAGCTCCTACAATGAGCAGTTCTTC. This encodes CASSLTGGSSYNEQFF.

This clonotype was found many times. The rearrangement links TRBV6-1 to TRBJ1-5; TRBD1 might be the D (6 bases). Deletions cut 6 bases from V and 0 bases from J, with 15 bases between. The germline gives CDR1 MNHNS, CDR2 SASEGT. This CDR3 comprises 16 residues. CDR3 amino acids: CASREPGDYSNQPQHF. In nucleotides, the CDR3 is TGTGCCAGCAGGGAACCAGGGGACTATAGCAATCAGCCCCAGCATTTT.

This clonotype has ten or more counts. The gene calls are TRBV6-2 or TRBV6-3 and TRBJ2-1, with 10 bases that match TRBD1. CDR3 length: 16 amino acids. CDR1 is MNHEY and CDR2 is SVGEGT in the germline V gene. With 5 bases clipped from V and 1 base from J, the junction kept 5 bases outside the gene matches. As DNA, the CDR3 is TGTGCCAGCAGTGACAGGGGGCAGGGGTCCTACAATGAGCAGTTCTTC. Amino acids: CASSDRGQGSYNEQFF.

The chain links TRBV2 to TRBJ1-3, with a tentative D call TRBD1 (5 bases). The germline CDR1 and CDR2 sequences are SNHLY and FYNNEI. CDR3 length: 16 residues. V lost 1 base and J 0 bases, leaving 10 bases between the germline ends. The CDR3 is CASSEEEDISGNTIYF. CDR3 bases: TGTGCCAGCAGTGAAGAGGAGGACATCTCTGGAAACACCATATATTTT.

The chain combines TRBV28 with TRBJ1-1, with TRBD1 matching 8 bases. With 3 bases clipped from V and 6 bases from J, the junction kept 9 bases outside the gene matches. Germline V gives CDR1 MDHEN, CDR2 SYDVKM. The CDR3 totals 15 residues. The CDR3 DNA reads TGTGCCAGCAGTTTGGCTAGGGACAGGATCCCTGAAGCTTTCTTT. Its translation: CASSLARDRIPEAFF.

This clonotype was observed many times. The chain is built from TRBV28 and TRBJ1-2, with D tentatively TRBD1 (5 bases). Germline V gene sequence: CDR1 MDHEN, CDR2 SYDVKM. Trimming stripped 6 bases from V and 6 bases from J, with 14 bases between. The CDR3 consists of 13 residues. DNA for the CDR3: TGTGCCAGCAGGGTAGGGACGGGTAATGGCTACACCTTC. It specifies CASRVGTGNGYTF.

This clonotype was detected many times. The CDR3 bases are TGTGCCAGCAGCCGAGGGAGCCCGGGGGAGACCCAGTACTTC. Protein: CASSRGSPGETQYF. This chain uses TRBV6-1 with TRBJ2-5, with TRBD2 as a possible D gene (5 bases). V lost 6 bases and J lost 5, with 16 bases in between. This CDR3 has 14 amino acids. Per germline, CDR1 MNHNS and CDR2 SASEGT.

Ten or more counts support this clonotype. CDR3: CASSLAGGVAANYEQYF. The CDR3 nucleotides read TGTGCCAGCAGCTTGGCAGGAGGGGTAGCGGCAAACTACGAGCAGTACTTC. This sequence joins TRBV5-6 and TRBJ2-7; D might be TRBD2 (6 bases). This CDR3 has 17 amino acids. Deletions cut 0 bases from V and 3 bases from J, with 19 bases between. Germline CDR1 SGHDT, CDR2 YYEEEE.

This clonotype was picked up many times. CDR3 in DNA: TGCAGTGCTGGCCCCTGGTCGGCGGGGGATAATTCACCCCTCCACTTT. The encoded protein is CSAGPWSAGDNSPLHF. The chain is built from TRBV20-1 and TRBJ1-6; possible D gene TRBD1, 5 bases. Germline assignment: CDR1 DFQATT and CDR2 SNEGSKA (reference sequence). V was pared by 5 bases and J by 5 bases, with 19 bases between. CDR3 length: 16 amino acids.

This clonotype has just a few counts. The V and J genes are TRBV6-1 and TRBJ2-7; 9 bases align to TRBD2. This CDR3 contains 16 residues. The V and J ends lost 7 bases and 0 bases, in that order; junction bases with no gene match: 10. From germline, CDR1 is MNHNS and CDR2 SASEGT. The CDR3 DNA sequence: TGTGCCAGCACCAACGTAGGCGGGGGGGACTCCTACGAGCAGTACTTC. Translation gives CASTNVGGGDSYEQYF.

V gene TRBV19 combines with J gene TRBJ2-3, with D unresolved. V lost 8 bases, J lost 0 bases, and 9 bases lay in between. There are 13 residues in the CDR3. CDR1 is LNHDA, CDR2 SQIVND, per germline (reference sequence). DNA of the CDR3: TGTGCCAGTGGAATGACTAGCACAGATACGCAGTATTTT. Its translation: CASGMTSTDTQYF.

This clonotype was detected only a few times. The chain has TRBV18 and TRBJ2-5; 9 bases match TRBD2. Germline V lookup: CDR1 KGHSH, CDR2 LQKENI. The CDR3 spans 15 residues. With 3 bases clipped from V and 2 bases from J, the junction kept 4 bases outside the gene matches. CDR3 residues: CASSPSAGGQETQYF. The DNA of the CDR3 is TGTGCCAGCTCACCCTCAGCGGGAGGACAAGAGACCCAGTACTTC.

This clonotype was seen ten or more times. This chain connects TRBV7-9 to TRBJ1-1; D may be TRBD1 (5 bases). This CDR3 has 13 residues. V was trimmed by 4 bases and J by 8 bases, leaving 14 bases between them. Germline lookup yields CDR1 SEHNR and CDR2 FQNEAQ (reference sequence). Here the CDR3 DNA reads TGTGCCAGCAGCTATCGGGACGCCCTGGAAGCTTTCTTT. Its translation: CASSYRDALEAFF.

Comments on this clonotype: This clone may be a read error of a much larger clone one base away. The chain uses TRBV9 and TRBJ2-7; 7 nucleotides line up with TRBD2. This CDR3 has 15 amino acids. Per germline, CDR1 SGDLS and CDR2 YYNGEE. J lost 6 bases, V lost 2 bases, and 11 bases had no gene match. The CDR3 spells CASSVSGTKGFEQYF. DNA of the CDR3: TGTGCCAGCAGCGTGTCCGGGACTAAAGGCTTCGAGCAGTACTTC.